This section outlines one TCR beta chain sequence together with its context. The entry originates in a study of Ad26.COV2.S vaccination and SARS-CoV-2 variants. Study-wide context: Participants got Ad26.COV2.S intramuscularly, once or twice 56 days apart.

Profiled with immunoSEQ multiplex PCR; TCRdb holds only in-frame clones, not every one. The sample carries hundreds of thousands of clones, about 89% recorded once. The ends were cut back, 5 bases at V and 7 bases at J, with 13 bases in the middle. The germline gives CDR1 SGHNT, CDR2 YYREEE (reference sequence). The CDR3 consists of 13 residues. Specified treatment: about 20 received Ad26.COV2.S at low or high dose, single or two shots; 5 received placebo; per-sample allocation not given. The samples were gathered on day 63 after the first injection of vaccine or placebo. In the vaccine, an Ad26 vector expressed the SARS-CoV-2 spike of the Wuhan strain.

Sample: peripheral blood, taken in a trial of Ad26.COV2.S vaccine versus placebo. The chain has TRBV5-4 and TRBJ2-1; D is perhaps TRBD2 (5 bases). This receptor was taken from a person aged 18 to 59 who received the Ad26.COV2.S COVID-19 vaccine or a placebo. The CDR3 loop reads CASRGGGGNEQFF. In nucleotides, the CDR3 is TGTGCCAGCAGGGGTGGAGGAGGAAATGAGCAGTTCTTC.